This section outlines one T cell receptor (beta chain) sequence together with its context. Its antigen is currently not known. No base qualities exist here, and no much larger clone lies one base off it. The time point label, as the study defines it: baseline before first vaccination. Vaccinee samples were obtained from the UK trials COV001 and COV002, which included a single-blind randomized controlled phase 2/3 trial of AZD1222 (ChAdOx1 nCoV-19) in healthy adults. For TCRbeta chain sequencing, PBMC samples were collected from trial participants at day 0 and at day 28 after the second dose. The sample comes from a study of T cell responses to AZD1222 COVID-19 vaccine (dated by TCRdb to the early 2020s). As for the study more broadly: AZD1222 recipients given second doses at about 4 weeks or at about 12 weeks were pooled, since spike-specific TCR depth and breadth were not found to differ between the two schedules. A total of approximately 240 trial participants underwent TCR sequencing, of whom approximately 210 received two doses of AZD1222 and 26 received two doses of the MenACWY control vaccine. Trial participants were enrolled into age subgroups of 18-55, 56-69 and 70-plus years, which contained about 150, 27 and 61 TCR-sequenced participants, respectively. Study-wide findings and limitations: After two AZD1222 doses, spike-specific TCR breadth and depth were significantly higher than at day 0 and than in MenACWY recipients. Conclusions about previously exposed vaccinees are limited because only six or seven AZD1222 recipients were SARS-CoV-2 seropositive at baseline. Most participants were white British and females outnumbered males, and the authors suggested that clonal diversity may have been underestimated. In the small 56-69-year group, the increase in depth fell short of significance, most likely because of low power. Because no samples from the day 14 peak response were available, repertoires could be characterized only after the peak T cell response. Epitopes outside the regions mutated in the B.1.351 and B.1.1.7 variants were reportedly recognized by nearly half of the unique spike-specific TCRs. The vaccine-associated CD4 TCRs covered the entire spike protein, and the dominant responses fell in regions 160-218 and 743-854.

The CDR3 regions of human TCRbeta chains were subjected to immunosequencing. The authors' analysis ran thus. Repertoire TCRs were matched against a reference library of SARS-CoV-2-specific TCRs generated with the MIRA antigen-specificity platform. Breadth meant the fraction of unique TCRs that were SARS-CoV-2-associated, whereas depth meant the fraction of total T cells that were SARS-CoV-2-associated. Using the MIRA data, each spike-specific TCR was assigned both to the spike region to which the TCR was reactive and to a CD4 or CD8 class. Log10-transformed breadth and depth values were compared by one-way ANOVA with Sidak's multiple comparisons tests. TCRdb took this table from immuneACCESS and kept in-frame rearrangements with V and J called. Such tables lack part of the clones; where checked against another copy, unresolved V genes explain under half of the gap, and the rest is unexplained. The V and J calls and the clone size are those of that table, but D and trimming were determined from the DNA. The sample table contains fewer than 150,000 clones; only one count was recorded for approximately 93% of them. The ten largest clones take up roughly 1% of the sample.

The CDR3 holds 14 amino acids from the cysteine to the phenylalanine. CDR3 DNA only is kept here, 42 bases in frame from base 1. CDR1 and CDR2, looked up from the germline V gene (reference sequence), are PRHDT and FYEKMQ. V is clipped by 1 base and J by 3 bases, and the sequence between their germline boundaries is 8 bases long. This chain joins TRBV13 to TRBJ2-3, with no D gene named confidently. The source material was peripheral blood, sampled on day 0 of AZD1222 vaccination. The sequence was obtained from an adult in good health. Here is the DNA: TGTGCCAGCAGCTTAGACGGAGAGACAGATACGCAGTATTTT. It translates as CASSLDGETDTQYF.